The 7 T cell receptor beta chains in this list originate from one sample, sequenced in a study of cytomegalovirus exposure and HLA in healthy donors. Clones were sequenced by immunoSEQ multiplex PCR, and TCRdb holds only the in-frame ones, with some missing. This table holds approximately 110,000 clones, about 85% found once. Input material: PBMCs. The receptors stem from a woman aged 18-35 years in good health and CMV-seropositive.

V gene TRBV19 combines with J gene TRBJ1-2, with a possible D match to TRBD1 (6 bases). V was shortened by 5 bases and J by 8 bases, with 12 bases between the two germline ends. CDR1 is LNHDA, CDR2 SQIVND, per germline (reference sequence). The CDR3 totals 12 residues. The chain's CDR3 is CASSDRLGGYTF. CDR3 DNA: TGTGCCAGTAGTGACAGGCTCGGAGGCTACACCTTC.

The V gene is TRBV19, the J gene TRBJ1-6; no clear D gene. CDR1 LNHDA and CDR2 SQIVND come from the germline V gene (reference sequence). The CDR3 covers 18 residues. Between the trimmed V and J ends, which lost 6 bases and 0 bases, there was a span of 18 bases. The CDR3 DNA reads as TGTGCCAGTAGCCTAGAACGTGGAAGAAGCTCCTATAATTCACCCCTCCACTTT. Translating gives CASSLERGRSSYNSPLHF.

The rearrangement uses TRBV11-1 and TRBJ2-7; D call uncertain. V shed 2 bases and J shed 3 bases, with 8 bases lying between them. The CDR3 contains 13 residues. The germline V gene has CDR1 SGHAT and CDR2 FQDESV (reference sequence). CDR3 coding DNA: TGTGCCAGCAGCTTATCCGACAACTACGAGCAGTACTTC. Protein sequence: CASSLSDNYEQYF.

V and J are TRBV28 and TRBJ2-5; D remains unclear. V was cut by 6 bases and J by 5 bases, with 7 bases left in between. The CDR3 contains 11 residues. CDR1 and CDR2 (germline): MDHEN, SYDVKM. The CDR3 DNA is TGTGCCAGCAGCACTCTGGAGACCCAGTACTTC. Protein product: CASSTLETQYF.

The chain combines TRBV9 with TRBJ2-2, with D possibly matching TRBD1 (6 bases). V was cut by 0 bases and J by 4 bases, with 13 bases left in between. Germline V gene lookup returns CDR1 SGDLS and CDR2 YYNGEE. The CDR3 spans 16 residues. CDR3 loop: CASSVGRQVITGELFF. CDR3 DNA: TGTGCCAGCAGCGTAGGAAGACAGGTTATCACCGGGGAGCTGTTTTTT. Full variable domain (remainder filled in from reference TRBV9 and TRBJ2-2): DSGVTQTPKHLITATGQRVTLRCSPRSGDLSVYWYQQSLDQGLQFLIQYYNGEERAKGNILERFSAQQFPDLHSELNLSSLELGDSALYFCASSVGRQVITGELFFGEGSRLTVL.

This clone was recorded a few times. V is TRBV13 and J is TRBJ2-1; 12 bases align to TRBD2. This CDR3 contains 14 residues. V was clipped by 5 bases and J by 7 bases; unmatched bases: 3. The germline gives CDR1 PRHDT, CDR2 FYEKMQ (reference sequence). The CDR3 region has the DNA TGTGCCAGCAGCCTTGGGACTAGCGGGAATGAGCAGTTCTTC. It specifies CASSLGTSGNEQFF.

J is TRBJ1-3 and V is TRBV6-5; D perhaps matches TRBD1 (5 bases). Germline CDR1 and CDR2: MNHEY and SVGAGI. This CDR3 contains 13 residues. Trimming took 8 bases from V and 4 from J, leaving 12 bases between them. The CDR3: CASCRGTGNTIYF. The CDR3, as DNA: TGTGCCAGCTGTAGGGGAACCGGAAACACCATATATTTT.